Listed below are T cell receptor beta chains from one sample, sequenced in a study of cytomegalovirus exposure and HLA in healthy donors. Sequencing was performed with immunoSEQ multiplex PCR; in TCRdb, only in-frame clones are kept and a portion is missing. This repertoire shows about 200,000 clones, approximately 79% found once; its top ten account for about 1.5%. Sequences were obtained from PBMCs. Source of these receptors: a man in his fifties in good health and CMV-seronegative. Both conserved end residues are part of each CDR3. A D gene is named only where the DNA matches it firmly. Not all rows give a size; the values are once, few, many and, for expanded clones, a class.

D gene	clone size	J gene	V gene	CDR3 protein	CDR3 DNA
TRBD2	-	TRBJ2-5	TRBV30	CAWSRLAGGPQTQYF	TGTGCCTGGAGTCGGCTAGCGGGAGGGCCCCAGACCCAGTACTTC
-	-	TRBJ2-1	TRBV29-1	CSVEMVRYNEQFF	TGCAGCGTTGAAATGGTCAGGTACAATGAGCAGTTCTTC
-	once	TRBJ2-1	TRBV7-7	CASSLVEAGEQFF	TGTGCTAGCAGCTTAGTCGAGGCGGGGGAGCAGTTCTTC
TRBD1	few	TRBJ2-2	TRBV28	CASSFLDRVVGELFF	TGTGCCAGCAGTTTCCTGGACAGGGTGGTCGGGGAGCTGTTTTTT
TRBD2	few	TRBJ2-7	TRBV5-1	CASSPPSGSPGEQYF	TGCGCCAGCAGCCCTCCTAGCGGGAGTCCAGGCGAGCAGTACTTC
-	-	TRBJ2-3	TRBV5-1	CASSFDYTDTQYF	TGCGCCAGCAGCTTTGACTACACAGATACGCAGTATTTT
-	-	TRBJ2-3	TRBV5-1	CASSSPESTDTQYF	TGCGCCAGCAGCTCCCCGGAGAGCACAGATACGCAGTATTTT
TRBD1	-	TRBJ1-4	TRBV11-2	CASSSTGRTNEKLFF	TGTGCCAGCAGCTCGACAGGGCGGACTAATGAAAAACTGTTTTTT
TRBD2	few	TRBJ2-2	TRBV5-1	CASSSLAGALTGELFF	TGCGCCAGCAGCTCCCTGGCGGGAGCTCTCACCGGGGAGCTGTTTTTT
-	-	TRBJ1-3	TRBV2	CASSRKGGQYGNTIYF	TGTGCCAGCAGTCGCAAGGGGGGGCAATATGGAAACACCATATATTTT
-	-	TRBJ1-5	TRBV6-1	CASSESMGRDLIQPQHF	TGTGCCAGCAGTGAAAGCATGGGCAGGGACTTAATTCAGCCCCAGCATTTT
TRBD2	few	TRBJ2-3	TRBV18	CASSRTSGPLGDTQYF	TGTGCCAGCTCACGGACTAGCGGGCCCTTGGGGGATACGCAGTATTTT
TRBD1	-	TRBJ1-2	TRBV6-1	CASTLTGGAGYTF	TGTGCCAGCACCCTGACAGGGGGAGCTGGCTACACCTTC
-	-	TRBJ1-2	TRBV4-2	CASSQREMDVYGYTF	TGTGCCAGCAGCCAACGGGAGATGGACGTTTATGGCTACACCTTC
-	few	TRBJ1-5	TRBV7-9	CASSLGGKGQPQHF	TGTGCCAGCAGCCTTGGGGGGAAGGGGCAGCCCCAGCATTTT
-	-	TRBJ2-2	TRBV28	CASHSFAGGGTGELFF	TGTGCCAGTCACAGTTTCGCCGGAGGTGGCACCGGGGAGCTGTTTTTT
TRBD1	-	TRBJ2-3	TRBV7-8	CASSSRDRSTDTQYF	TGTGCCAGCAGCTCACGGGACAGGAGCACAGATACGCAGTATTTT
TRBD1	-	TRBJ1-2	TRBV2	CASKRDRVDNYGYTF	TGTGCCAGCAAGAGGGACAGGGTTGATAACTATGGCTACACCTTC
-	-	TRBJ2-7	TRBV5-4	CASSLRTGIGVWYEQYF	TGTGCCAGCAGCCTACGAACAGGGATTGGGGTTTGGTACGAGCAGTACTTC
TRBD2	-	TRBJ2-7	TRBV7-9	CASSFFSGSSYEQYF	TGTGCCAGCAGCTTCTTTAGCGGGAGCTCCTACGAGCAGTACTTC
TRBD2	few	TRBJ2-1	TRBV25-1	CASSGAGGLPNEQFF	TGTGCCAGCAGTGGAGCGGGAGGTCTTCCGAATGAGCAGTTCTTC
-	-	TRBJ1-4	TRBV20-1	CSALGGTLFF	TGCAGTGCCCTGGGGGGGACACTGTTTTTT
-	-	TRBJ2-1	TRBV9	CASSVGDIDEQFF	TGTGCCAGCAGCGTAGGAGACATAGATGAGCAGTTCTTC